This TCR beta chain was recorded in a study of T cell repertoires in cytomegalovirus infection. General study findings and limits: In two of eight donors, the top clonotype was HLA-C-restricted CMV-specific.

Each CDR3 protein gets one entry after TCRdb re-called the reads with MiXCR. The profile covers a few hundred thousand distinct CDR3 sequences, with around 15% appearing a single time and about half taken by the ten largest. This clonotype has at least ten counts. What it recognizes is unknown. Trimming took 3 bases from V and 7 from J; bases not matched to a gene: 8. CDR3 length: 15 amino acids. Sequencing input: CD8+ T cells from PBMCs. The TCR comes from a human donor in good health (CMV status not recorded). Some clones in this sample may be carry-over from other donors' samples. This rearrangement joins TRBV12-3 or TRBV12-4 to TRBJ2-7, with TRBD2 matching 11 bases. CDR3 nucleotide sequence: TGTGCCAGCAGTTTCCTGACTAGCGGGGCCGGAGAGCAGTACTTC. Translating gives CASSFLTSGAGEQYF.